The rows below give T cell receptor beta chains drawn from one sample of a study of blood T cell repertoires in COVID-19. Profiled with immunoSEQ multiplex PCR; TCRdb holds only in-frame clones, not every one. The repertoire includes 110,000 to 150,000 clones, over 75% of them detected once, and roughly 1.6% sits in the top ten. The sequencing sample was made of peripheral blood. These receptors all come from a woman in her 50s with acute or convalescent COVID-19. Both conserved end residues are part of each CDR3. D genes are given only for firm matches. Clone size appears in some rows only: once, few, many, or a class for an expanded clone.

j_gene | d_gene | abundance | v_gene | CDR3nt | CDR3aa
TRBJ2-7 | . | few | TRBV12-5 | TGTGCTAGTGGTTTTGGCGGGGCACTCTCCTACGAGCAGTACTTC | CASGFGGALSYEQYF
TRBJ1-1 | TRBD1 | . | TRBV18 | TGTGCCAGCTCACCACCGACAGGGAGTTTGAACACTGAAGCTTTCTTT | CASSPPTGSLNTEAFF
TRBJ2-1 | . | . | TRBV4-1 | TGCGCCAGCAGCCAGCAGCCCGGGGGAAATGAGCAGTTCTTC | CASSQQPGGNEQFF
TRBJ2-3 | . | . | TRBV2 | TGTGCCAGCAGTGAATTGGGAGCACTACCTAGCACAGATACGCAGTATTTT | CASSELGALPSTDTQYF
TRBJ2-1 | TRBD2 | . | TRBV3-1/TRBV3-2 | TGTGCCAGCAGCCAATTTGAGGGAGGGCCGCTTAATGAGCAGTTCTTC | CASSQFEGGPLNEQFF
TRBJ2-5 | TRBD2 | . | TRBV18 | TGTGCCAGCCAACCGGCGACTAGCGGGAGATTAGGGACCCAGTACTTC | CASQPATSGRLGTQYF
TRBJ1-5 | . | . | TRBV6-5 | TGTGCCAGCACGGGGGGGCTAGGTCAGCCCCAGCATTTT | CASTGGLGQPQHF
TRBJ2-5 | . | once | TRBV12-3/TRBV12-4 | TGTGCCAGCAGTGGAACAGTCCAAGAGACCCAGTACTTC | CASSGTVQETQYF
TRBJ2-7 | TRBD2 | few | TRBV27 | TGTGCCAGCAGTTTTAGCGGGAGGGCCCACGAGCAGTACTTC | CASSFSGRAHEQYF
TRBJ2-2 | TRBD2 | . | TRBV13 | TGTGCCAGCAGGACCAGCGGGAGGGCAGAGCTGTTTTTT | CASRTSGRAELFF
TRBJ1-1 | . | . | TRBV5-1 | TGCGCCAGCAGCTTGGGAGGGATCGGAAGAAGGGCTTTCTTT | CASSLGGIGRRAFF
TRBJ2-3 | . | . | TRBV27 | TGTGCCAGCACCATGGGGAGTCCAACAGATACGCAGTATTTT | CASTMGSPTDTQYF
TRBJ2-5 | . | . | TRBV29-1 | TGCAGCGTTTCGCCCCCGCAGGGGTGGGGGGAGACCCAGTACTTC | CSVSPPQGWGETQYF
TRBJ2-3 | TRBD1 | . | TRBV19 | TGTGCCAGTAGTATCTCCAGGGGGCTGGATACGCAGTATTTT | CASSISRGLDTQYF
TRBJ1-2 | TRBD1 | few | TRBV3-1/TRBV3-2 | TGTGCCAGCAGCCAAGATGGGGGACAGACGAACTATGGCTACACCTTC | CASSQDGGQTNYGYTF
TRBJ2-1 | . | . | TRBV5-1 | TGCGCCAGCAGCTCGCAGGGTCGCGGCAATTACAATGAGCAGTTCTTC | CASSSQGRGNYNEQFF
TRBJ2-7 | . | . | TRBV5-1 | TGCGCCAGCAGCGTGCTTGGGGCGACCTACGAGCAGTACTTC | CASSVLGATYEQYF
TRBJ2-5 | . | once | TRBV4-2 | TGTGCCAGCAGCCAAGAAAACGTGGACTTCCAAGAGACCCAGTACTTC | CASSQENVDFQETQYF
TRBJ2-1 | TRBD2 | . | TRBV7-3 | TGTGCCAGCAGCGATAGCGGGAGCACTCATGAGCAGTTCTTC | CASSDSGSTHEQFF
TRBJ2-5 | TRBD1 | . | TRBV11-3 | TGTGCCAGCAGCGATCGGACAGGGGGCGAGACCCAGTACTTC | CASSDRTGGETQYF
TRBJ1-2 | TRBD1 | . | TRBV11-2 | TGTGCCAGCAGCTCCATTCGGACAGGAGGCTACACCTTC | CASSSIRTGGYTF
TRBJ2-2 | . | . | TRBV21-1 | TGTGCCAGCAGCACTCCCTGGCGAGGGTTCCTGACAAACACCGGGGAGCTGTTTTTT | CASSTPWRGFLTNTGELFF
TRBJ1-1 | . | . | TRBV7-8 | TGTGCCAGCAGCTTATTCGGGGTCACTGAAGCTTTCTTT | CASSLFGVTEAFF
TRBJ2-5 | . | . | TRBV30 | TGTGCCTGGAGTGTCCTTCGGGGGAGGACGGAGACCCAGTACTTC | CAWSVLRGRTETQYF
TRBJ2-7 | TRBD2 | . | TRBV20-1 | TGCAGTGCTAGTCCCGCTAGCGGGGTGAGAGGAGAGCAGTACTTC | CSASPASGVRGEQYF
TRBJ2-1 | TRBD2 | . | TRBV6-6 | TGTGCCAGCACTCGCCCCGCGGGACTAGCGGGGTTTGAGACCTACAATGAGCAGTTCTTC | CASTRPAGLAGFETYNEQFF
TRBJ2-5 | TRBD1 | . | TRBV5-6 | TGTGCCAGCAGCTTGGGGACAGGGACGGGGAAGACCCAGTACTTC | CASSLGTGTGKTQYF